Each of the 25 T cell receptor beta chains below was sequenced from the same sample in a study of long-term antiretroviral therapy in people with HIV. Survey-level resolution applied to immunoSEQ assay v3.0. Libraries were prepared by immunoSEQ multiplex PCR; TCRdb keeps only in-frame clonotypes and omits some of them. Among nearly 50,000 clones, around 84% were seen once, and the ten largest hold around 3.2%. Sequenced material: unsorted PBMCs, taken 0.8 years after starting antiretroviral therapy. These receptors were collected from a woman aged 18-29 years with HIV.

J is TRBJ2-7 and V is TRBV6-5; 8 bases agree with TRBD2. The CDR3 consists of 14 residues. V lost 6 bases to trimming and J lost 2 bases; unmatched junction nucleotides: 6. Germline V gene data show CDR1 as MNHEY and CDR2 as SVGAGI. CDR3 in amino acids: CASSRLAGPYEQYF. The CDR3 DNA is TGTGCCAGCAGCAGATTAGCGGGACCCTACGAGCAGTACTTC.

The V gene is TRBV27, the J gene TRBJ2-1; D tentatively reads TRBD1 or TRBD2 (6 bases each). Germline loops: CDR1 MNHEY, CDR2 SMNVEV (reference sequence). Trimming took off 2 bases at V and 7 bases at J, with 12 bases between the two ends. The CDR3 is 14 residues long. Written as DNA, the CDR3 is TGTGCCAGCAGTTTAACGGGGGCGAAAAATGAGCAGTTCTTC. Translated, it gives CASSLTGAKNEQFF.

CDR3 amino acids: CASSSPGLITEAFF. The CDR3 bases are TGTGCCAGCAGCTCACCGGGACTAATTACTGAAGCTTTCTTT. V usage is TRBV6-5 and J usage is TRBJ1-1; tentative D call: TRBD1 (5 bases). Trimming shortened V by 6 bases and J by 5 bases, and 16 bases separated the two germline ends. CDR1 MNHEY and CDR2 SVGAGI come from the germline V gene. This CDR3 has 14 residues.

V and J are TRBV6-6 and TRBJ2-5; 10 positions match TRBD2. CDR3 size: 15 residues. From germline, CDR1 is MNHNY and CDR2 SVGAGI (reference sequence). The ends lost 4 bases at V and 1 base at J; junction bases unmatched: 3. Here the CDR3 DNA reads TGTGCCAGCAGTTTAGCGGGAGGTGCCCAAGAGACCCAGTACTTC. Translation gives CASSLAGGAQETQYF.

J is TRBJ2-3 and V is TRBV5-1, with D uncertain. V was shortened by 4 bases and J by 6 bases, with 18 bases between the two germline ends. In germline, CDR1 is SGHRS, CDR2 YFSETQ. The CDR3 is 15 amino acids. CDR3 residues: CASSPDGPPVDTQYF. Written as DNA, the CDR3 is TGCGCCAGCAGCCCCGACGGACCTCCCGTGGATACGCAGTATTTT.

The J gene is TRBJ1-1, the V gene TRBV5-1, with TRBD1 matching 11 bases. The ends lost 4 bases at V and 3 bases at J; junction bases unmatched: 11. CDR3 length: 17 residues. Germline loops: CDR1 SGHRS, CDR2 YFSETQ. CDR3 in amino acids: CASSLRTGGVSDTEAFF. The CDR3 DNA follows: TGCGCCAGCAGCCTCCGGACAGGGGGCGTTTCGGACACTGAAGCTTTCTTT.

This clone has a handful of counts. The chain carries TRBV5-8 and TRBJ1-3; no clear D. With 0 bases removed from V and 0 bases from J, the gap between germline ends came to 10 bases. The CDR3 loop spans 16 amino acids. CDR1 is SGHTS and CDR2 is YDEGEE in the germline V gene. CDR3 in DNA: TGTGCCAGCAGCTTGGGGCAGGCCGTCTCTGGAAACACCATATATTTT. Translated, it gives CASSLGQAVSGNTIYF.

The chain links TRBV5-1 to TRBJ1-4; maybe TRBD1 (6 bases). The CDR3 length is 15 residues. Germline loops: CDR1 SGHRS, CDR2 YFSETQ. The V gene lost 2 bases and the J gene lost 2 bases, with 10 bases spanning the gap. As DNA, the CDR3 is TGCGCCAGCAGCTTAAACAGGGTGACTAATGAAAAACTGTTTTTT. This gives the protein CASSLNRVTNEKLFF.

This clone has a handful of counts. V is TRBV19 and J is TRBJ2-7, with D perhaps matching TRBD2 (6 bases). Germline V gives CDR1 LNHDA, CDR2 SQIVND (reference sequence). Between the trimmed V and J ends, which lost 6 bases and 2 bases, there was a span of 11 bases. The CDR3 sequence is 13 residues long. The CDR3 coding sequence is TGTGCCAGTAGGGGACTGGTACCCTACGAGCAGTACTTC. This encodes CASRGLVPYEQYF.

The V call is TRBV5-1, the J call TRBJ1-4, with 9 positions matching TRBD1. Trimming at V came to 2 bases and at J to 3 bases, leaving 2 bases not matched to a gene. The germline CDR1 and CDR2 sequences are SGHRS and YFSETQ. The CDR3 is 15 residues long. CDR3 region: CASSFTGGPNEKLFF. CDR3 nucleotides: TGCGCCAGCAGCTTTACAGGGGGCCCTAATGAAAAACTGTTTTTT.

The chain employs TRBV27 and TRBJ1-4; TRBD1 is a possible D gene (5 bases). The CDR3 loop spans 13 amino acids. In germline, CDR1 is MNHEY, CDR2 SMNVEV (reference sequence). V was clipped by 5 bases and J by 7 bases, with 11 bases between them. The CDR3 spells CASSGQGLEKLFF. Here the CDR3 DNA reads TGTGCCAGCAGTGGCCAGGGTCTTGAAAAACTGTTTTTT.

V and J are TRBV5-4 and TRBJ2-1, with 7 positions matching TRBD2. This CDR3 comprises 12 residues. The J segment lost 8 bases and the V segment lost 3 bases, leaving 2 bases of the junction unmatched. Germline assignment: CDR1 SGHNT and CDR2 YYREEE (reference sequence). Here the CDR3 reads CASSSGGYEQFF. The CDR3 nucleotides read TGTGCCAGCAGCTCGGGGGGATATGAGCAGTTCTTC. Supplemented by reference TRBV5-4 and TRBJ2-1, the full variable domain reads ETGVTQSPTHLIKTRGQQVTLRCSSQSGHNTVSWYQQALGQGPQFIFQYYREEENGRGNFPPRFSGLQFPNYSSELNVNALELDDSALYLCASSSGGYEQFFGPGTRLTVL.

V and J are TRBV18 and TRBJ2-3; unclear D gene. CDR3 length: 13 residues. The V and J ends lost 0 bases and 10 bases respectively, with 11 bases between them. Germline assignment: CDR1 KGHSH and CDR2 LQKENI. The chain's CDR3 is CASSPPGVNAQYF. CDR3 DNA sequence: TGTGCCAGCTCACCACCGGGTGTGAATGCGCAGTATTTT. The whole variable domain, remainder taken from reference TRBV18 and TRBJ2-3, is NAGVMQNPRHLVRRRGQEARLRCSPMKGHSHVYWYRQLPEEGLKFMVYLQKENIIDESGMPKERFSAEFPKEGPSILRIQQVVRGDSAAYFCASSPPGVNAQYFGPGTRLTVL.

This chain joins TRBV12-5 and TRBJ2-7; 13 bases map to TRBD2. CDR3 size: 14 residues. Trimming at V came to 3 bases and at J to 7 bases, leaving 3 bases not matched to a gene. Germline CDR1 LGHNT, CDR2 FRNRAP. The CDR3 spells CASGLGLAGAEQYF. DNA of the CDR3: TGTGCTAGTGGTTTAGGACTAGCGGGAGCTGAGCAGTACTTC.

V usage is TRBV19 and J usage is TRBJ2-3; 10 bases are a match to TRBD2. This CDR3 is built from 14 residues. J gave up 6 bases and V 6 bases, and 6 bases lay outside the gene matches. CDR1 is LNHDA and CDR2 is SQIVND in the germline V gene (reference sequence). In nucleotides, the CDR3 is TGTGCCAGTAGCAGGACTAGCGGAGCTGATACGCAGTATTTT. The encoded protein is CASSRTSGADTQYF.

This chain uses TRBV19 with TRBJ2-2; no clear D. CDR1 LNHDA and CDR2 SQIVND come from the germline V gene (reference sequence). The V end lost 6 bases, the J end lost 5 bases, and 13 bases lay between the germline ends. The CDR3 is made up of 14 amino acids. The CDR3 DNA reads TGTGCCAGTAGCCCAACCTCCGGGACCGGGGAGCTGTTTTTT. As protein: CASSPTSGTGELFF.

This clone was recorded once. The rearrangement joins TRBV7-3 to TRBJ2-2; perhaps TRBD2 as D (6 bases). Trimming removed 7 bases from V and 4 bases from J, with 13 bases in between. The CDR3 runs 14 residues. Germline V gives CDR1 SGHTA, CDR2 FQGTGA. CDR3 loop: CASTMGGGTGELFF. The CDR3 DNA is TGTGCCAGCACCATGGGAGGTGGCACCGGGGAGCTGTTTTTT.

Here the CDR3 reads CASSLGLLSTDTQYF. CDR3 sequence (DNA): TGTGCCAGCAGCTTAGGACTGCTGAGCACAGATACGCAGTATTTT. This chain joins TRBV7-6 and TRBJ2-3; D is ambiguous. Deletions cut 1 base from V and 0 bases from J, with 8 bases between. CDR3 length: 15 residues. Germline loops: CDR1 SGHVS, CDR2 FNYEAQ.

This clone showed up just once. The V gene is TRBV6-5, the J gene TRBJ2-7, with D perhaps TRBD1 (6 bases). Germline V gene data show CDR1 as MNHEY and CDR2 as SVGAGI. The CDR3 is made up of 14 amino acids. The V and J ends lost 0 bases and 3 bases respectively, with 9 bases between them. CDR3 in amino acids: CASSYSGGDYEQYF. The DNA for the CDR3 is TGTGCCAGCAGTTACTCAGGGGGAGACTACGAGCAGTACTTC.

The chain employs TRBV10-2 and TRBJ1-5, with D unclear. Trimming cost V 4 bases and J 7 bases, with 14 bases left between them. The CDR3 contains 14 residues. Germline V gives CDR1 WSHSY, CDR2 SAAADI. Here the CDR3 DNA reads TGCGCCAGCAGTGTCCGGACTCCTGGGCAGCCCCAGCATTTT. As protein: CASSVRTPGQPQHF.

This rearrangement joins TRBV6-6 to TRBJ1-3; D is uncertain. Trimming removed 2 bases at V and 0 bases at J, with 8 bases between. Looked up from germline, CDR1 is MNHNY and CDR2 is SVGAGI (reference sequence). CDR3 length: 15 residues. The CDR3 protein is CASSYDGNSGNTIYF. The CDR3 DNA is TGTGCCAGCAGTTACGACGGGAACTCTGGAAACACCATATATTTT.

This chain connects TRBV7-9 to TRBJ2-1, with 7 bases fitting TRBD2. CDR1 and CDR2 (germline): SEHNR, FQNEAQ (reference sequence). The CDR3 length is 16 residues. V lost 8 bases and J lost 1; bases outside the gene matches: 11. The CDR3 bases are TGTGCCAGCCATATAGGGGCTAGCGGTTCCTACAATGAGCAGTTCTTC. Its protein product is CASHIGASGSYNEQFF.

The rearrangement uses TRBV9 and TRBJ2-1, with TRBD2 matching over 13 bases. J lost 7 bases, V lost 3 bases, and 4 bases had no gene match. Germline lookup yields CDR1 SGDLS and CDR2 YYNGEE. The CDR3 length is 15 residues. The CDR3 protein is CASSGGLAGINEQFF. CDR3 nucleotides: TGTGCCAGCAGCGGGGGACTAGCGGGGATTAATGAGCAGTTCTTC.

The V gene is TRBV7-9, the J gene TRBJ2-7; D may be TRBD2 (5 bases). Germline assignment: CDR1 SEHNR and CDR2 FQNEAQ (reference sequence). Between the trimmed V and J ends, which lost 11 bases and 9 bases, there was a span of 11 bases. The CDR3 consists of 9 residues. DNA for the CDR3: TGTGCCCTGAGGGAAGGGCAGTACTTC. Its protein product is CALREGQYF.

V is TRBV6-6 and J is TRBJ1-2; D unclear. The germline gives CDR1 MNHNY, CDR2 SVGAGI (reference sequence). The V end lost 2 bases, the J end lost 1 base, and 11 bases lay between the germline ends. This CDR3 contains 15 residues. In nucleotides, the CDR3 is TGTGCCAGCAGTTACGCAAACGGAGATAACTATGGCTACACCTTC. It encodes CASSYANGDNYGYTF.